A selection of T cell receptor beta chains follows, all from one sample in a study of shared clonotypes between healthy human individuals. The method was immunoSEQ multiplex PCR; TCRdb's version includes in-frame clones alone and lacks a portion of them. The sample lists millions of clones; about 92% were seen once. Sequencing was done on a sample of naive CD8+ T cells from PBMCs. These receptors were taken from a man in his late teens or twenties in good health. Some clones in this sample may be carry-over from other donors' samples. Both conserved end residues are part of each CDR3. D genes are given only for firm matches. Part of the rows lack a size; the others show once, few, many or a class for expanded clones.

cdr3_nt: TGCGCCAGCAGCCCCAAGGTGAACCCAAAAGCTGGAAACACCATATATTTT; cdr3_aa: CASSPKVNPKAGNTIYF; j_call: TRBJ1-3; d_call: -; v_call: TRBV4-3; clone_size: -
cdr3_nt: TGTGCCAGCAGTTTATCACAGGGGGTGGGTGGCTACACCTTC; cdr3_aa: CASSLSQGVGGYTF; j_call: TRBJ1-2; d_call: TRBD1; v_call: TRBV27; clone_size: -
cdr3_nt: TGTGCCATCAGTGAGGCGGCAGGGGGTTCGTCCTACGAGCAGTACTTC; cdr3_aa: CAISEAAGGSSYEQYF; j_call: TRBJ2-7; d_call: TRBD1; v_call: TRBV10-3; clone_size: -
cdr3_nt: TGTGCCACCGACCGTAACGGGCGGTACCAAGAGACCCAGTACTTC; cdr3_aa: CATDRNGRYQETQYF; j_call: TRBJ2-5; d_call: -; v_call: TRBV28; clone_size: -
cdr3_nt: TGTGCCAGCAGTCCCTCCTGGTCCGGGTCAGATACGCAGTATTTT; cdr3_aa: CASSPSWSGSDTQYF; j_call: TRBJ2-3; d_call: -; v_call: TRBV27; clone_size: -
cdr3_nt: TGTGCCAGCAGTCACAGGCCACAGGGGGCTTTCCGTCCGTACTTC; cdr3_aa: CASSHRPQGAFRPYF; j_call: TRBJ2-5; d_call: TRBD1; v_call: TRBV6-6; clone_size: -
cdr3_nt: TGTGCCAGCAGTGAATTCCAAGGGGCCAAAAACATTCAGTACTTC; cdr3_aa: CASSEFQGAKNIQYF; j_call: TRBJ2-4; d_call: -; v_call: TRBV25-1; clone_size: -
cdr3_nt: TGTGCCAGTAGCCAATCAGGAGGAGGGCCCTATGGCTACACCTTC; cdr3_aa: CASSQSGGGPYGYTF; j_call: TRBJ1-2; d_call: -; v_call: TRBV19; clone_size: -
cdr3_nt: TGTGCCAGCAGCAAACCCCTCATAGCGGGAGAGGGGGGGTACCAAGAGACCCAGTACTTC; cdr3_aa: CASSKPLIAGEGGYQETQYF; j_call: TRBJ2-5; d_call: -; v_call: TRBV21-1; clone_size: -
cdr3_nt: TGTGCCAGCAGTCCTCGGTCTGATCTAAATCAGCCCCAGCATTTT; cdr3_aa: CASSPRSDLNQPQHF; j_call: TRBJ1-5; d_call: -; v_call: TRBV5-8; clone_size: -
cdr3_nt: TGTGCCAGCAGCCTCGGGAATACTAGGACGGAAGAGACCCAGTACTTC; cdr3_aa: CASSLGNTRTEETQYF; j_call: TRBJ2-5; d_call: -; v_call: TRBV5-4; clone_size: -
cdr3_nt: TGTGCCAGCTCTGGGGGGGACGGTGCGTACTTC; cdr3_aa: CASSGGDGAYF; j_call: TRBJ2-7; d_call: TRBD2; v_call: TRBV27; clone_size: once
cdr3_nt: TGTGCCAGCAGCCAAGATTACGGAACCTACGAGCAGTACTTC; cdr3_aa: CASSQDYGTYEQYF; j_call: TRBJ2-7; d_call: -; v_call: TRBV4-2; clone_size: -
cdr3_nt: TGTGCCAGCAGGCCCTCGGTGTACGAGCAGTACTTC; cdr3_aa: CASRPSVYEQYF; j_call: TRBJ2-7; d_call: -; v_call: TRBV6-5; clone_size: -
cdr3_nt: TGCGCCAGCAGCCAAGAACGGGGCGGCAGCGCCTATGAGCAGTTCTTC; cdr3_aa: CASSQERGGSAYEQFF; j_call: TRBJ2-1; d_call: -; v_call: TRBV4-1; clone_size: -
cdr3_nt: TGCGCCAGCAGCTGGGATTATGGGGGAGGGGCCAACGTCCTGACTTTC; cdr3_aa: CASSWDYGGGANVLTF; j_call: TRBJ2-6; d_call: -; v_call: TRBV5-1; clone_size: -
cdr3_nt: TGTGCCAGCAGCCAAGATGGGGTGGTCACTGAAGCTTTCTTT; cdr3_aa: CASSQDGVVTEAFF; j_call: TRBJ1-1; d_call: -; v_call: TRBV4-2; clone_size: -
cdr3_nt: TGTGCCAGCAGACCCGACGGTGCCTACGAGCAGTACTTC; cdr3_aa: CASRPDGAYEQYF; j_call: TRBJ2-7; d_call: -; v_call: TRBV28; clone_size: few
cdr3_nt: TGTGCCAGCAGCGTAGACGGGCTTAACGGAAACACCATATATTTT; cdr3_aa: CASSVDGLNGNTIYF; j_call: TRBJ1-3; d_call: -; v_call: TRBV9; clone_size: -
cdr3_nt: TGTGCCAGCAACTTGGCCACTGAAGCTTTCTTT; cdr3_aa: CASNLATEAFF; j_call: TRBJ1-1; d_call: -; v_call: TRBV2; clone_size: -
cdr3_nt: TGCAGCGTTGGTCTCAGACCAGATTCTTCCTACACCTTC; cdr3_aa: CSVGLRPDSSYTF; j_call: TRBJ1-2; d_call: -; v_call: TRBV29-1; clone_size: -
cdr3_nt: TGTGCCAGCAGTATTCCTCTGTCCAATGAGCAGTTCTTC; cdr3_aa: CASSIPLSNEQFF; j_call: TRBJ2-1; d_call: -; v_call: TRBV28; clone_size: once
cdr3_nt: TGTGCCAGCAGCTTGGGGACAGGGACCTCACTATCCGAGCAGTACTTC; cdr3_aa: CASSLGTGTSLSEQYF; j_call: TRBJ2-7; d_call: TRBD1; v_call: TRBV13; clone_size: -
cdr3_nt: TGCAGCGCCGTGGGTTCTAGCGGCTCCTACGAGCAGTACTTC; cdr3_aa: CSAVGSSGSYEQYF; j_call: TRBJ2-7; d_call: TRBD2; v_call: TRBV29-1; clone_size: -
cdr3_nt: TGTGCCAGTAGTAACCCTTCTGACAGGGACGTCTTTGGGGAGCTGTTTTTT; cdr3_aa: CASSNPSDRDVFGELFF; j_call: TRBJ2-2; d_call: TRBD1; v_call: TRBV19; clone_size: few
cdr3_nt: TGTGCCAGCAGTACAACAGGGATAACTAATGAAAAACTGTTTTTT; cdr3_aa: CASSTTGITNEKLFF; j_call: TRBJ1-4; d_call: -; v_call: TRBV2; clone_size: -
cdr3_nt: TGTGCCAGCAGTAACATAGCGGAGGCCTACGAGCAGTACTTC; cdr3_aa: CASSNIAEAYEQYF; j_call: TRBJ2-7; d_call: -; v_call: TRBV28; clone_size: -
cdr3_nt: TGCAGCGTTGTTGGGACACAGAACACCGGGGAGCTGTTTTTT; cdr3_aa: CSVVGTQNTGELFF; j_call: TRBJ2-2; d_call: -; v_call: TRBV29-1; clone_size: -
cdr3_nt: TGTGCCAGCAGTTTCGGGGTTACCTACGAGCAGTACTTC; cdr3_aa: CASSFGVTYEQYF; j_call: TRBJ2-7; d_call: -; v_call: TRBV27; clone_size: -
cdr3_nt: TGTGCCAGCAGCTTACGTGAGGGTTGGGGCAATGAGCAGTTCTTC; cdr3_aa: CASSLREGWGNEQFF; j_call: TRBJ2-1; d_call: -; v_call: TRBV7-9; clone_size: -
cdr3_nt: TGTGCCAGCAGCACTAAGCGCGGAGCCCCAGAGACCCAGTACTTC; cdr3_aa: CASSTKRGAPETQYF; j_call: TRBJ2-5; d_call: -; v_call: TRBV11-2; clone_size: -
cdr3_nt: TGTGCCAGCAGCCAAGACTACGATCGCTACGAGCAGTACTTC; cdr3_aa: CASSQDYDRYEQYF; j_call: TRBJ2-7; d_call: -; v_call: TRBV14; clone_size: -
cdr3_nt: TGTGCCAGCAGCCCTCCAGGGAACAAAAACATTCAGTACTTC; cdr3_aa: CASSPPGNKNIQYF; j_call: TRBJ2-4; d_call: -; v_call: TRBV11-3; clone_size: -
cdr3_nt: TGTGCCAGGGCGGGACGGGGAACTGAAGCTTTCTTT; cdr3_aa: CARAGRGTEAFF; j_call: TRBJ1-1; d_call: -; v_call: TRBV27; clone_size: -
cdr3_nt: TGTGCCAGCAGCTTTGAATTCTACGAGCAGTACTTC; cdr3_aa: CASSFEFYEQYF; j_call: TRBJ2-7; d_call: -; v_call: TRBV11-2; clone_size: -
cdr3_nt: TGTGCCACCGGACAGGGGGCCTACGAGCAGTACTTC; cdr3_aa: CATGQGAYEQYF; j_call: TRBJ2-7; d_call: TRBD1; v_call: TRBV27; clone_size: -
cdr3_nt: TGTGCCAGCACCTCACGGGCAGGGAGTACTTTCGAGCAGTACTTC; cdr3_aa: CASTSRAGSTFEQYF; j_call: TRBJ2-7; d_call: -; v_call: TRBV7-9; clone_size: -
cdr3_nt: TGCGCCAGCTCCTTAGGCACTAGCGGAGTCACCGGGGAGCTGTTTTTT; cdr3_aa: CASSLGTSGVTGELFF; j_call: TRBJ2-2; d_call: TRBD2; v_call: TRBV10-2; clone_size: -
cdr3_nt: TGTGCCATCAGCGGGTCGGGCTATGGCTACACCTTC; cdr3_aa: CAISGSGYGYTF; j_call: TRBJ1-2; d_call: -; v_call: TRBV10-3; clone_size: -
cdr3_nt: TGCGCCAGCAGTCCTACTAGCGGAGCTTACAATGAGCAGTTCTTC; cdr3_aa: CASSPTSGAYNEQFF; j_call: TRBJ2-1; d_call: TRBD2; v_call: TRBV4-3; clone_size: -